This is a list of T cell receptor beta chains from one sample in a study of CD8 T cell repertoires and HIV-1 epitope variants. The table came from immunoSEQ multiplex PCR; TCRdb's copy has only in-frame clones and leaves some out. This sample has tens of thousands of clones, with roughly 80% found just once. The sequenced material came from uncultured baseline CD8+ T cells from peripheral blood mononuclear cells (PBMCs). Receptors originate from a male donor with HIV. Both conserved end residues are part of each CDR3. Each record gives: V gene, D gene, J gene, clone size, CDR3 protein, CDR3 DNA. D genes are given only for firm matches. Clone size is given for some rows only: seen once, a few or many times, or a class if the clone is expanded.

TRBV21-1	NA	TRBJ1-5	NA	CASSKLAGFLQPQHF	TGTGCCAGCAGCAAACTGGCAGGGTTTCTCCAGCCCCAGCATTTT
TRBV6-1	TRBD1	TRBJ2-3	many	CASSAFDRADQGPFTDTQYF	TGTGCCAGCAGTGCCTTCGACAGGGCCGACCAGGGGCCTTTCACAGATACGCAGTATTTT
TRBV30	TRBD1	TRBJ1-5	few	CALGQGSNQPQHF	TGTGCTCTGGGACAGGGAAGCAATCAGCCCCAGCATTTT
TRBV5-5	TRBD1	TRBJ1-4	NA	CASSLPDRVSNEKLFF	TGTGCCAGCAGCTTGCCGGACAGGGTATCTAATGAAAAACTGTTTTTT
TRBV5-6	NA	TRBJ2-7	NA	CASSFVGSAYEQYF	TGTGCCAGCAGCTTCGTAGGGTCCGCCTACGAGCAGTACTTC
TRBV5-1	NA	TRBJ2-2	NA	CASSLAGAAPGELFF	TGCGCCAGCAGCTTGGCTGGGGCCGCCCCCGGGGAGCTGTTTTTT
TRBV7-9	TRBD1	TRBJ1-2	NA	CASSSQGEIYGYTF	TGTGCCAGCAGCTCCCAGGGGGAGATCTATGGCTACACCTTC
TRBV28	TRBD2	TRBJ2-3	few	CASSLAGGSTDTQYF	TGTGCCAGCAGTTTAGCGGGAGGGAGCACAGATACGCAGTATTTT
TRBV7-8	TRBD1	TRBJ2-7	NA	CASSRQGSGSEQYF	TGTGCCAGCAGCCGACAGGGCTCAGGGAGTGAGCAGTACTTC
TRBV19	TRBD1	TRBJ1-5	NA	CASSFLRGQGGNQPQHF	TGTGCCAGTAGTTTCTTGCGGGGACAGGGGGGCAATCAGCCCCAGCATTTT
TRBV4-2	TRBD1	TRBJ1-4	NA	CASSKEQGAGEKLFF	TGTGCCAGCAGCAAAGAGCAGGGGGCAGGAGAAAAACTGTTTTTT
TRBV27	TRBD1	TRBJ1-2	NA	CASSLGQGVYGYTF	TGTGCCAGCAGTTTAGGACAGGGGGTCTATGGCTACACCTTC
TRBV5-6	TRBD1	TRBJ1-1	NA	CASSSTGVLNTEAFF	TGTGCCAGCAGCTCGACAGGGGTGTTGAACACTGAAGCTTTCTTT
TRBV28	NA	TRBJ2-4	few	CASSSPAALAKNIQYF	TGTGCCAGCAGTTCCCCAGCGGCACTAGCCAAAAACATTCAGTACTTC
TRBV27	TRBD1	TRBJ2-1	NA	CASSGQGSFDEQFF	TGTGCCAGCAGCGGACAGGGTTCTTTTGATGAGCAGTTCTTC
TRBV7-9	NA	TRBJ2-7	once	CASSTPTGTYEQYF	TGTGCCAGCAGCACTCCAACAGGGACCTACGAGCAGTACTTC
TRBV7-8	NA	TRBJ2-3	NA	CASSSPMRAQYF	TGTGCCAGCAGCTCCCCTATGCGGGCGCAGTATTTT
TRBV7-2	TRBD1	TRBJ1-6	NA	CASSLLGQYNSPLHF	TGTGCCAGCAGCTTATTGGGACAGTATAATTCACCCCTCCACTTT
TRBV5-1	TRBD2	TRBJ2-5	NA	CASSLAVAGGPGETQYF	TGCGCCAGCAGCTTGGCCGTAGCGGGAGGGCCGGGGGAGACCCAGTACTTC
TRBV5-1	TRBD2	TRBJ2-5	NA	CASSSNAAGGGETQYF	TGCGCCAGCAGCTCCAACGCCGCGGGAGGAGGGGAGACCCAGTACTTC
TRBV7-9	NA	TRBJ2-1	NA	CASTWTGTHRYNEQFF	TGTGCCAGCACCTGGACTGGGACCCACCGATACAATGAGCAGTTCTTC
TRBV18	TRBD1	TRBJ1-5	NA	CASSSGTGYSNQPQHF	TGTGCCAGCTCATCCGGGACAGGTTATAGCAATCAGCCCCAGCATTTT
TRBV5-1	NA	TRBJ2-6	NA	CASSLDSSGANVLTF	TGCGCCAGCAGCCTGGACTCCTCTGGGGCCAACGTCCTGACTTTC
TRBV15	NA	TRBJ2-5	NA	CATGIRRGETQYF	TGTGCCACCGGGATCCGACGAGGAGAGACCCAGTACTTC
TRBV5-4	NA	TRBJ2-1	once	CASSDLATEQFF	TGTGCCAGCAGTGATTTGGCGACCGAGCAGTTCTTC
TRBV6-5	NA	TRBJ1-4	once	CASSYFPNGEKLFF	TGTGCCAGCAGTTACTTTCCCAATGGGGAAAAACTGTTTTTT
TRBV2	TRBD1	TRBJ1-1	once	CASSEGQGALTEAFF	TGTGCCAGCAGTGAAGGGCAGGGGGCTTTAACTGAAGCTTTCTTT
TRBV5-8	NA	TRBJ1-5	NA	CASSLTGSYQPQHF	TGTGCCAGCAGCTTGACAGGGAGCTATCAGCCCCAGCATTTT
TRBV7-9	NA	TRBJ2-3	NA	CASGFRIGMGHTDTQYF	TGTGCCAGCGGCTTCAGGATAGGGATGGGACACACAGATACGCAGTATTTT
TRBV7-2	NA	TRBJ1-2	NA	CASSLGQTYGYTF	TGTGCCAGCAGCTTAGGACAGACCTATGGCTACACCTTC
TRBV6-1	NA	TRBJ1-2	NA	CASGDYGYTF	TGTGCCAGCGGCGACTATGGCTACACCTTC
TRBV6-5	NA	TRBJ2-1	NA	CATFQGGEQFF	TGTGCCACCTTCCAGGGAGGTGAGCAGTTCTTC
TRBV19	TRBD1	TRBJ2-7	NA	CASSTRRTGREQYF	TGTGCCAGTAGTACCCGTAGGACAGGTCGCGAGCAGTACTTC
TRBV7-7	NA	TRBJ2-3	NA	CASSFGGTDTQYF	TGTGCTAGCAGCTTCGGCGGGACAGATACGCAGTATTTT
TRBV5-4	NA	TRBJ1-1	NA	CASSLAWQLNTEAFF	TGTGCCAGCAGCTTGGCTTGGCAGCTTAACACTGAAGCTTTCTTT
TRBV7-9	NA	TRBJ2-7	NA	CASSRWGIYEQYF	TGTGCCAGCAGCAGATGGGGGATTTACGAGCAGTACTTC
TRBV29-1	TRBD1	TRBJ2-7	NA	CSATEVSRQGYEQYF	TGCAGCGCCACAGAAGTTTCGAGACAGGGGTACGAGCAGTACTTC
TRBV28	NA	TRBJ1-5	NA	CASSWGVPSPQHF	TGTGCCAGCAGTTGGGGCGTACCAAGTCCCCAGCATTTT
TRBV2	NA	TRBJ2-5	few	CASRGQGQVGETQYF	TGTGCCAGCAGGGGCCAGGGGCAGGTGGGAGAGACCCAGTACTTC
TRBV7-2	TRBD1	TRBJ1-2	NA	CASSLLGTANYGYTF	TGTGCCAGCAGCTTACTAGGGACAGCTAATTATGGCTACACCTTC
TRBV7-9	NA	TRBJ1-3	NA	CASSLWSPTGSKGNTIYF	TGTGCCAGCAGCTTATGGTCGCCGACAGGATCCAAGGGAAACACCATATATTTT
TRBV19	TRBD1	TRBJ1-6	NA	CASSQTPTGRNSPLHF	TGTGCCAGTAGTCAAACCCCGACAGGGAGAAATTCACCCCTCCACTTT
TRBV6-4	NA	TRBJ1-1	few	CASSDSSRATEAFF	TGTGCCAGCAGTGACTCTTCCAGGGCCACTGAAGCTTTCTTT
TRBV5-4	NA	TRBJ2-2	NA	CASSLDRNTGELFF	TGTGCCAGCAGCTTGGACAGAAACACCGGGGAGCTGTTTTTT
TRBV28	NA	TRBJ2-1	NA	CASSFSTNLASYNEQFF	TGTGCCAGCAGTTTTAGCACCAACTTAGCGTCGTACAATGAGCAGTTCTTC
TRBV11-1	NA	TRBJ2-5	NA	CASSFNDALGETQYF	TGTGCCAGCAGCTTTAACGATGCCCTTGGAGAGACCCAGTACTTC
TRBV5-1	NA	TRBJ2-1	NA	CASSLRRVDNEQFF	TGCGCCAGCAGCTTGCGGCGGGTGGACAATGAGCAGTTCTTC
TRBV7-2	NA	TRBJ1-2	NA	CASSLDGGGLNYGYTF	TGTGCCAGCAGCTTAGACGGTGGCGGACTTAACTATGGCTACACCTTC
TRBV7-9	NA	TRBJ1-3	NA	CASSVQRPLFDRGNTIYF	TGTGCCAGCAGTGTCCAACGCCCCCTCTTTGATAGGGGAAACACCATATATTTT
TRBV4-2	NA	TRBJ1-4	NA	CASSQQQGGGDEKLFF	TGTGCCAGCAGCCAGCAACAGGGAGGGGGGGATGAAAAACTGTTTTTT
TRBV28	NA	TRBJ1-5	NA	CASSPDKDPNQPQHF	TGTGCCAGCAGTCCTGACAAAGACCCCAATCAGCCCCAGCATTTT
TRBV28	NA	TRBJ2-1	once	CATHPQGPNEQFF	TGTGCCACCCACCCGCAGGGCCCCAATGAGCAGTTCTTC
TRBV10-3	NA	TRBJ1-1	NA	CAIGPGETEAFF	TGTGCCATCGGCCCAGGGGAAACTGAAGCTTTCTTT
TRBV19	TRBD1	TRBJ2-7	once	CASNYGTESYEQYF	TGTGCCAGTAATTATGGGACAGAATCTTACGAGCAGTACTTC
TRBV10-1	NA	TRBJ2-2	NA	CASSGVNTGELFF	TGCGCCAGCAGTGGCGTAAATACCGGGGAGCTGTTTTTT
TRBV28	NA	TRBJ2-1	NA	CASSFVLDDNEQFF	TGTGCCAGCAGTTTCGTCCTGGACGACAATGAGCAGTTCTTC
TRBV7-9	NA	TRBJ2-2	once	CASSTGTVTGELFF	TGTGCCAGCAGCACAGGGACGGTTACCGGGGAGCTGTTTTTT
TRBV19	TRBD2	TRBJ2-5	NA	CASSIGTSSQETQYF	TGTGCCAGTAGTATAGGGACTAGTTCCCAAGAGACCCAGTACTTC